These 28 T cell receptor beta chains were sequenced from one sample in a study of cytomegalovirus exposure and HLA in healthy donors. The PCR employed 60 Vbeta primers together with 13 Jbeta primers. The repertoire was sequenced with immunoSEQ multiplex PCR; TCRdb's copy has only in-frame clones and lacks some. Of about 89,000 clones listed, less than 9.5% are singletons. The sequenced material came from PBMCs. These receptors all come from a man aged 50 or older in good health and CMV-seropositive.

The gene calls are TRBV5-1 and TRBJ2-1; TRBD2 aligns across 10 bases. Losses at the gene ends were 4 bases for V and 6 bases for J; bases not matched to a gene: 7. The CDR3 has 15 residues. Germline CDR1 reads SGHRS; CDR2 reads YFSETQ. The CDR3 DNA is TGCGCCAGCAGCCCGAGCGGGAGGGTGGGCAATGAGCAGTTCTTC. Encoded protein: CASSPSGRVGNEQFF.

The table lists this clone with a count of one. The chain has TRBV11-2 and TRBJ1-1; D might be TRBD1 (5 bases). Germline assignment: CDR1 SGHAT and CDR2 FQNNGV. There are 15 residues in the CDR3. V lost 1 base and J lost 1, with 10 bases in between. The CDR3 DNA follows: TGTGCCAGCAGCTTAGGGGGGGGAGGGAACACTGAAGCTTTCTTT. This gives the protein CASSLGGGGNTEAFF.

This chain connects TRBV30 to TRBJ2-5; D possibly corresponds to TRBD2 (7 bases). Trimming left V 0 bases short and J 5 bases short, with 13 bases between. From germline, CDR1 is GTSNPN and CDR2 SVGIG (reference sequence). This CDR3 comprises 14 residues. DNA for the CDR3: TGTGCCTGGAGTGTAGGGGGAGGGGTCGAGACCCAGTACTTC. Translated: CAWSVGGGVETQYF.

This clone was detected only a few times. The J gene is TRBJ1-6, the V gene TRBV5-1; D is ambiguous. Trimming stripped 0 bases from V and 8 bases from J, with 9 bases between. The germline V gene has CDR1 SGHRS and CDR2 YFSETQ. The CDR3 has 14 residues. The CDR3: CASSLGTGDSPLHF. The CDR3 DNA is TGCGCCAGCAGCTTGGGGACTGGCGATTCACCCCTCCACTTT.

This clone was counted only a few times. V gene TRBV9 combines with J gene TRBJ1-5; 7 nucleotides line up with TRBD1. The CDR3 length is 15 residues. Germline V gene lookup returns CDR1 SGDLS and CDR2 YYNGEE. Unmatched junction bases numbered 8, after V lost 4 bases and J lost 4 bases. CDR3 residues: CASSSTGLGNQPQHF. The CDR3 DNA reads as TGTGCCAGCAGCTCGACAGGGCTGGGGAATCAGCCCCAGCATTTT.

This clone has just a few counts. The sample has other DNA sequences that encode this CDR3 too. The CDR3 here is CASSFTGGGYNEQFF. Written as DNA, the CDR3 is TGCGCCAGCAGCTTTACGGGAGGTGGGTACAATGAGCAGTTCTTC. The chain recombines TRBV5-1 with TRBJ2-1; 7 positions agree with TRBD2. Germline lookup yields CDR1 SGHRS and CDR2 YFSETQ. Trimming took 2 bases from V and 4 from J; bases not matched to a gene: 6. The CDR3 has 15 amino acids.

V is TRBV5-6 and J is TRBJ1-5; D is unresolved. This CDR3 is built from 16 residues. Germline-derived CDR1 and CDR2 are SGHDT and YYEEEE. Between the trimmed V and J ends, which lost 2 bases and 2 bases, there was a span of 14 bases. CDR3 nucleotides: TGTGCCAGCAGCTTTTACACGGGAGGCGGCAATCAGCCCCAGCATTTT. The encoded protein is CASSFYTGGGNQPQHF.

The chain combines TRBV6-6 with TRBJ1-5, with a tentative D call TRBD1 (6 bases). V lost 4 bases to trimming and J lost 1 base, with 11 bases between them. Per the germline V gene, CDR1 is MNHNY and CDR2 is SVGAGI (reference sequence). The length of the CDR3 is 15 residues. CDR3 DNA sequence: TGTGCCAGCAGTTCCCAGGGACACAGCAATCAGCCCCAGCATTTT. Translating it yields CASSSQGHSNQPQHF.

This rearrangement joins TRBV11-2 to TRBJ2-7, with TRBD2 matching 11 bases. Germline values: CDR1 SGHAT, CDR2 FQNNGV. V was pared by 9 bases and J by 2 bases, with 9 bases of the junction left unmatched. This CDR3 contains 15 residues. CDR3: CASGRGLAAAYEQYF. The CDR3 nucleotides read TGTGCCAGTGGAAGGGGACTAGCGGCCGCCTACGAGCAGTACTTC.

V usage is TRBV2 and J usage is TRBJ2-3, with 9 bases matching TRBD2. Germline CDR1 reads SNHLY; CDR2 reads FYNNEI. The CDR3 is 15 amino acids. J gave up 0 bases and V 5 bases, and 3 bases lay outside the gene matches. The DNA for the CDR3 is TGTGCCAGCAGTAAAGGACTAGCGAGCACAGATACGCAGTATTTT. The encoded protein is CASSKGLASTDTQYF.

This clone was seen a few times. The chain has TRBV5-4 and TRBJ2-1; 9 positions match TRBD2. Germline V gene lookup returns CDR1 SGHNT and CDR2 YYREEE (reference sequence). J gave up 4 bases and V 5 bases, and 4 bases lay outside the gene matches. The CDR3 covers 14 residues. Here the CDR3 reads CASSTSGLYNEQFF. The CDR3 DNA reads TGTGCCAGCAGTACTAGCGGGCTGTACAATGAGCAGTTCTTC.

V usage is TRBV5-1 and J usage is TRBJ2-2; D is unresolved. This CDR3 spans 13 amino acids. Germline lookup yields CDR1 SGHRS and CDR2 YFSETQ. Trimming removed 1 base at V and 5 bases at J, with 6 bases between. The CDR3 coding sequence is TGCGCCAGCAGCTTGCCCCGGACCGGGGAGCTGTTTTTT. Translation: CASSLPRTGELFF.

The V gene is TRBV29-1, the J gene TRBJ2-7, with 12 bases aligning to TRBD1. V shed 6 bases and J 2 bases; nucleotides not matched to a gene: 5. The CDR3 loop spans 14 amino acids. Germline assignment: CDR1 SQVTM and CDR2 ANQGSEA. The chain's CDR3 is CSVRDRGPTYEQYF. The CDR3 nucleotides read TGCAGCGTCCGGGACAGGGGGCCCACCTACGAGCAGTACTTC.

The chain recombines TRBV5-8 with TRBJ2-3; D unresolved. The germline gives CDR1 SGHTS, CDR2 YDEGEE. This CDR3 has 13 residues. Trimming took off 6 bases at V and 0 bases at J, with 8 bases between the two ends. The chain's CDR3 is CASNSRSTDTQYF. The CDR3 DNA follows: TGTGCCAGCAACAGTCGAAGCACAGATACGCAGTATTTT.

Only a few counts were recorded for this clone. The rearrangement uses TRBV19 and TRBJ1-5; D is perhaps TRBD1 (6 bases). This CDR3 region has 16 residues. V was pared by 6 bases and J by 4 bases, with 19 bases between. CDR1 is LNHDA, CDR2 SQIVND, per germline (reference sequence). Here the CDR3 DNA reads TGTGCCAGTAGCACCCGGAACCTGCAGGGGAATCAGCCCCAGCATTTT. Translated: CASSTRNLQGNQPQHF.

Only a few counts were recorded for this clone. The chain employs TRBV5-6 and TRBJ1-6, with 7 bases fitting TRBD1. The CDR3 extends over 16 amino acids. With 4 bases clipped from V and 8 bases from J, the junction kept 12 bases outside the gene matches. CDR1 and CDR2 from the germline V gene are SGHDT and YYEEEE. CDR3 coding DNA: TGTGCCAGCAGCGCCGGTGCCGGGACAGCCTATTCACCCCTCCACTTT. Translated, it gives CASSAGAGTAYSPLHF.

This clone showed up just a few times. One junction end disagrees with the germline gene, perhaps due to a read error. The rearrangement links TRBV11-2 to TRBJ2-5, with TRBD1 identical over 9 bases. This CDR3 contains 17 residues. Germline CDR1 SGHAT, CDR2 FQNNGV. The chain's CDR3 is CASSLGTGRVAQEAQYF. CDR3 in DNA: TGTGCCAGCAGCCTAGGGACAGGGAGGGTGGCCCAAGAGGCCCAGTACTTC.

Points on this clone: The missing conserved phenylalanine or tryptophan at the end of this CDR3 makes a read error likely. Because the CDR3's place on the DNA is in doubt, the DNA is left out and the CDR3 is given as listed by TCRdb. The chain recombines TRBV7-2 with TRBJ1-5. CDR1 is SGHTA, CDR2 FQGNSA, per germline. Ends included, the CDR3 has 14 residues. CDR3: CASSLGGRNQPKHL.

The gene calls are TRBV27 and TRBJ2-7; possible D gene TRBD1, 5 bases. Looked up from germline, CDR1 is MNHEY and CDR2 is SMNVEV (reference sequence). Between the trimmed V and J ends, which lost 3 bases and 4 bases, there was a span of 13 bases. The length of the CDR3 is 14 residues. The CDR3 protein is CASSFQGSIYEQYF. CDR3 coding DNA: TGTGCCAGCAGTTTTCAGGGTTCCATATACGAGCAGTACTTC.

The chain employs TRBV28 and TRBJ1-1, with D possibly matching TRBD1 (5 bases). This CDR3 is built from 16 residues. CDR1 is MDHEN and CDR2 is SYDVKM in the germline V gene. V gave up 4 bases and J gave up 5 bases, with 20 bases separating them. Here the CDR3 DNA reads TGTGCCAGCAGTTCCCCCTCGCGGGGGACTGAGACTGAAGCTTTCTTT. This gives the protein CASSSPSRGTETEAFF.

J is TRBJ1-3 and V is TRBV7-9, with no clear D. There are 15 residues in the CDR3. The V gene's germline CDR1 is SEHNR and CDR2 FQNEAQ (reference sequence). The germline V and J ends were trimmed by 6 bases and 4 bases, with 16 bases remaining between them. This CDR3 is CASRPGKGTGNTIYF. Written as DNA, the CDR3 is TGTGCCAGCAGACCGGGGAAAGGTACCGGAAACACCATATATTTT.

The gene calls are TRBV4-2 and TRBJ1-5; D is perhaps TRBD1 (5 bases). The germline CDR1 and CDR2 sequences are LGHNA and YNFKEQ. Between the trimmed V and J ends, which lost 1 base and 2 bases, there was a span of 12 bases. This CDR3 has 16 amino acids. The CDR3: CASSQAGLSGNQPQHF. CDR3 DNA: TGTGCCAGCAGCCAAGCAGGGTTGTCGGGCAATCAGCCCCAGCATTTT.

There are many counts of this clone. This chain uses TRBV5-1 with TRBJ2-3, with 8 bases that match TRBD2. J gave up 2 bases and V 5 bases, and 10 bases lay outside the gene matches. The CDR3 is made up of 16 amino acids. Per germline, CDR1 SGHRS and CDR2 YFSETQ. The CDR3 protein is CASSSGDVLDTDTQYF. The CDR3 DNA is TGCGCCAGCAGTAGCGGGGACGTCCTAGACACAGATACGCAGTATTTT.

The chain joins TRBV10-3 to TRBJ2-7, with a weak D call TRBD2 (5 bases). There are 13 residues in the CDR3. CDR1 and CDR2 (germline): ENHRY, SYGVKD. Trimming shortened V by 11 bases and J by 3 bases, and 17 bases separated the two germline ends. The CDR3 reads CALALAPDYEQYF. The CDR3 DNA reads TGTGCCCTGGCCCTAGCTCCGGACTACGAGCAGTACTTC.

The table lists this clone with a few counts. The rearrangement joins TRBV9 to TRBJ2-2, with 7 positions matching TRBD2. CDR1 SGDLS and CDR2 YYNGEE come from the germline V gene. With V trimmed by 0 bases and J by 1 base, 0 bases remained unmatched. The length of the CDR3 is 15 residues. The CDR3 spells CASSVGGGNTGELFF. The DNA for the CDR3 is TGTGCCAGCAGCGTAGGGGGGGGGAACACCGGGGAGCTGTTTTTT.

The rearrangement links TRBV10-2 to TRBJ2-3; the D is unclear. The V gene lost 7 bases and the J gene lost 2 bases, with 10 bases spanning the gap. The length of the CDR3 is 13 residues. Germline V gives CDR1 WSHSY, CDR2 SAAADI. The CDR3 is CASTGALTDTQYF. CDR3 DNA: TGCGCCAGCACGGGTGCCCTCACAGATACGCAGTATTTT.

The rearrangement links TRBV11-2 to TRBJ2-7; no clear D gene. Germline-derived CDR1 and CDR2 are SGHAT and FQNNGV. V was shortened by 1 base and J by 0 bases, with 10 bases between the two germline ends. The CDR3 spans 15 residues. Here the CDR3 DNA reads TGTGCCAGCAGCTTAGGTTTCCTGAGCTCCTACGAGCAGTACTTC. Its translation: CASSLGFLSSYEQYF.

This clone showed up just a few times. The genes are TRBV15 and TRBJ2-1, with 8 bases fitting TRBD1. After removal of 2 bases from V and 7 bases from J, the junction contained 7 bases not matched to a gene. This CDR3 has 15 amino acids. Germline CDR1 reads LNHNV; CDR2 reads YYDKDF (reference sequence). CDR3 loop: CATSRQTGGSNEQFF. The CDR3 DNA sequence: TGTGCCACCAGCAGACAAACAGGGGGATCGAATGAGCAGTTCTTC. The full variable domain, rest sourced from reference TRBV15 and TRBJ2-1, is DAMVIQNPRYQVTQFGKPVTLSCSQTLNHNVMYWYQQKSSQAPKLLFHYYDKDFNNEADTPDNFQSRRPNTSFCFLDIRSPGLGDTAMYLCATSRQTGGSNEQFFGPGTRLTVL.